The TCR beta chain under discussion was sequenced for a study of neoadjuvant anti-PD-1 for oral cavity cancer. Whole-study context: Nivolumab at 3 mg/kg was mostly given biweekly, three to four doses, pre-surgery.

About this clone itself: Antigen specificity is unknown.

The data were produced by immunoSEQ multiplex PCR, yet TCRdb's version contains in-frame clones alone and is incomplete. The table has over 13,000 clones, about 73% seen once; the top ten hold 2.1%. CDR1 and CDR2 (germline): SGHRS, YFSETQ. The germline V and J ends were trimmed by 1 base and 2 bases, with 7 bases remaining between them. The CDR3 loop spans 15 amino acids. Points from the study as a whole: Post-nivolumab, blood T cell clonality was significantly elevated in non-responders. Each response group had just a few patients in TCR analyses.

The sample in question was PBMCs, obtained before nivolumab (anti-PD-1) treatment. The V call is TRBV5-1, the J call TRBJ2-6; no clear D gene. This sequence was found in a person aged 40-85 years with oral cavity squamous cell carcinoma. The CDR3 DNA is TGCGCCAGCAGCTTGATCCTTACTGGGGCCAACGTCCTGACTTTC. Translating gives CASSLILTGANVLTF.